One and the same sample provided the 14 T cell receptor beta chains below, sequenced in a study of blood T cell repertoires in COVID-19 (dated by TCRdb to the early 2020s). Library generation was performed with the immunoSEQ multiplex PCR assay. In TCRdb, the immuneACCESS table is reduced to in-frame sequences with V and J assigned. These tables do not hold every clone; where another copy was compared, an unresolved V gene accounts for under half, and the others remain unexplained. Recorded for this sample are around 380,000 clones; 70% to 90% of them occurred a single time. The ten largest clones take up under 1.5% of the sample. The sample taken for sequencing was PBMCs or T cells enriched from blood (not recorded which). Every receptor here comes from a man aged 30 to 39 who had recovered from COVID-19.

V is TRBV3-1 (or the pseudogene TRBV3-2) and J is TRBJ1-3; tentatively, D is TRBD1 (5 bases). From germline, CDR1 is LGHDT and CDR2 YNNKEL (reference sequence). The germline V and J ends were trimmed by 4 bases and 0 bases, with 13 bases remaining between them. The CDR3 is 16 amino acids. For the CDR3, the DNA is TGTGCCAGCAGCCTCTCTGGAGGGGCCTCTGGAAACACCATATATTTT. Its protein product is CASSLSGGASGNTIYF.

This chain uses TRBV12-3 or TRBV12-4 with TRBJ1-5; D might be TRBD1 (5 bases). V gave up 4 bases and J gave up 7 bases, with 11 bases separating them. CDR3 length: 13 residues. The CDR3 DNA reads TGTGCCAGCAGTTCAGGGCTCGGGCAGCCCCAGCATTTT. It codes for CASSSGLGQPQHF.

The chain employs TRBV6-6 and TRBJ1-6; D might be TRBD1 (6 bases). Per the germline V gene, CDR1 is MNHNY and CDR2 is SVGAGI (reference sequence). The CDR3 has 14 residues. V was shortened by 7 bases and J by 5 bases, with 12 bases between the two germline ends. CDR3 protein: CASTGGQNNSPLHF. The CDR3, as DNA: TGTGCCAGCACGGGGGGCCAAAATAATTCACCCCTCCACTTT.

This chain links TRBV19 with TRBJ1-2, with 9 bases matching TRBD1. Per germline, CDR1 LNHDA and CDR2 SQIVND (reference sequence). This CDR3 comprises 15 residues. V was pared by 3 bases and J by 5 bases, with 7 bases of the junction left unmatched. CDR3 sequence: CASSMVGTGKYGYTF. The CDR3 nucleotides are TGTGCCAGTAGTATGGTTGGGACAGGGAAATATGGCTACACCTTC.

In this sample, this clone turned up once. This chain joins TRBV19 and TRBJ1-5, with a weak D call TRBD1 (5 bases). This CDR3 is built from 16 residues. Germline values: CDR1 LNHDA, CDR2 SQIVND (reference sequence). V was shortened by 1 base and J by 1 base, with 11 bases between the two germline ends. The CDR3 nucleotides read TGTGCCAGTAGTATAGCGGGGGGGACGAGCAATCAGCCCCAGCATTTT. Translated, it gives CASSIAGGTSNQPQHF. The full variable domain, with the rest looked up from reference TRBV19 and TRBJ1-5, is DGGITQSPKYLFRKEGQNVTLSCEQNLNHDAMYWYRQDPGQGLRLIYYSQIVNDFQKGDIAEGYSVSREKKESFPLTVTSAQKNPTAFYLCASSIAGGTSNQPQHFGDGTRLSIL.

This clone was observed a single time. This CDR3 is CASSDNGDIGPQHF. The CDR3 nucleotides read TGTGCCAGCAGTGACAACGGGGACATTGGGCCCCAGCATTTT. The chain recombines TRBV2 with TRBJ1-5, with a weak D call TRBD1 (6 bases). Germline lookup yields CDR1 SNHLY and CDR2 FYNNEI. The CDR3 runs 14 residues. V was shortened by 3 bases and J by 9 bases, with 15 bases between the two germline ends.

A word on this clone: The sample contains more than one DNA sequence encoding this CDR3. The J gene is TRBJ2-7, the V gene TRBV6-1; 8 bases fit TRBD1. CDR3 length: 13 amino acids. From germline, CDR1 is MNHNS and CDR2 SASEGT. V was pared by 3 bases and J by 3 bases, with 1 base of the junction left unmatched. The CDR3 here is CASSEGQVYEQYF. The CDR3 bases are TGTGCCAGCAGTGAGGGACAGGTCTACGAGCAGTACTTC.

The chain couples TRBV7-9 to TRBJ2-1, with a possible D match to TRBD2 (6 bases). This CDR3 is 15 amino acids long. Germline V lookup: CDR1 SEHNR, CDR2 FQNEAQ (reference sequence). V lost 5 bases and J lost 2, with 13 bases in between. DNA for the CDR3: TGTGCCAGCAGCGCGCAGGGAGGCGCCTACAATGAGCAGTTCTTC. Its protein product is CASSAQGGAYNEQFF.

This sequence joins TRBV3-1 (or the pseudogene TRBV3-2) and TRBJ1-6; D perhaps matches TRBD1 (6 bases). CDR3 length: 18 amino acids. V lost 4 bases and J 0 bases, leaving 16 bases between the germline ends. From germline, CDR1 is LGHDT and CDR2 YNNKEL (reference sequence). The CDR3 DNA sequence: TGTGCCAGCAGCCCCTTAAGACAGGCGAACTCCTATAATTCACCCCTCCACTTT. The encoded protein is CASSPLRQANSYNSPLHF.

The genes are TRBV5-1 and TRBJ2-4, with D hard to call. Germline CDR1 SGHRS, CDR2 YFSETQ. The CDR3 contains 15 residues. Trimming cost V 0 bases and J 0 bases, with 7 bases left between them. CDR3 nucleotides: TGCGCCAGCAGCTTGGAGTCGGGAGCCAAAAACATTCAGTACTTC. Encoded protein: CASSLESGAKNIQYF.

The rearrangement uses TRBV7-6 and TRBJ1-4, with TRBD1 as a possible D gene (5 bases). With 1 base removed from V and 10 bases from J, the gap between germline ends came to 13 bases. From germline, CDR1 is SGHVS and CDR2 FNYEAQ. This CDR3 has 14 residues. CDR3 coding DNA: TGTGCCAGCAGCTTAGAGGGGCAGGGTAGAAAACTGTTTTTT. Translated: CASSLEGQGRKLFF. The full variable domain, rest sourced from reference TRBV7-6 and TRBJ1-4, is GAGVSQSPRYKVTKRGQDVALRCDPISGHVSLYWYRQALGQGPEFLTYFNYEAQQDKSGLPNDRFSAERPEGSISTLTIQRTEQRDSAMYRCASSLEGQGRKLFFGSGTQLSVL.

The rearrangement joins TRBV6-4 to TRBJ2-1; 14 bases match TRBD2. Trimming removed 0 bases from V and 9 bases from J; junction bases left unmatched: 1. The length of the CDR3 is 15 residues. CDR1 is MRHNA, CDR2 SNTAGT, per germline. CDR3 sequence (DNA): TGTGCCAGCAGTGACTCGACTAGCGGGGGGGCTGAGCAGTTCTTC. Protein: CASSDSTSGGAEQFF.

The chain uses TRBV30 and TRBJ1-2; weak D call: TRBD1 (6 bases). The V end lost 0 bases, the J end lost 7 bases, and 12 bases lay between the germline ends. This CDR3 comprises 13 residues. The germline V gene has CDR1 GTSNPN and CDR2 SVGIG (reference sequence). CDR3 DNA: TGTGCCTGGAGTGTACAACCGACAGGTGGCTACACCTTC. Its translation is CAWSVQPTGGYTF.

The chain combines TRBV2 with TRBJ2-1, with D hard to call. V was shortened by 7 bases and J by 6 bases, with 10 bases between the two germline ends. This CDR3 is 12 amino acids long. Germline CDR1 is SNHLY and CDR2 is FYNNEI. CDR3 DNA sequence: TGTGCCAGCAAGGAACAGTTCAATGAGCAGTTCTTC. Amino acids: CASKEQFNEQFF.